The T cell receptor (beta chain) under discussion was sequenced for a study of CD8 T cells in ankylosing spondylitis. One entry per CDR3 protein, called by TCRdb with MiXCR from the 5' RACE reads. The table has some 200,000 distinct CDR3 sequences, 20% to 30% seen once. The CDR3 runs 16 residues. Losses at the gene ends were 5 bases for V and 5 bases for J; bases not matched to a gene: 14. This clonotype was detected only a few times. This sequence was found in a male donor with ankylosing spondylitis or in good health (not recorded which). This sequence joins TRBV12-3 or TRBV12-4 and TRBJ2-5; 7 bases align to TRBD2. Sequenced sample: blood, either unsorted or a sorted T cell fraction (not recorded which). DNA of the CDR3: TGTGCCAGCAGTCCCCGGGACTACCGCGTCGGTGAGACCCAGTACTTC. This sequence encodes CASSPRDYRVGETQYF.